A selection of T cell receptor beta chains follows, all from one sample in a study of blood T cells in healthy people across ages. MiXCR, applied by TCRdb to the 5' RACE reads, yields one record per CDR3 protein. The sample holds about 1.7 million distinct CDR3 sequences, 28% seen once. Specimen: blood. The receptors were sampled from a woman aged 25 to 45 in good health. CDR3s include the opening cysteine and the closing phenylalanine or tryptophan. The order of the fields is J gene, CDR3 length, V gene, D gene, clone size, CDR3 protein, CDR3 DNA. A D gene is named only where the DNA matches it firmly. Size values are once, few and many counts, or a class for expanded clones, and some rows have none.

J: TRBJ2-1
length: 14
V: TRBV20-1
D: TRBD2
size: .
CDR3: CSDRRGGLYNEQFF
DNA: TGCAGTGATCGGCGGGGGGGCCTCTACAATGAGCAGTTCTTC

J: TRBJ2-1
length: 18
V: TRBV4-3
D: TRBD2
size: few
CDR3: CASSQDIDGSGSGNEQFF
DNA: TGCGCCAGCAGCCAAGATATCGATGGGAGCGGGAGTGGTAATGAGCAGTTCTTC

J: TRBJ2-1
length: 16
V: TRBV5-1
D: .
size: few
CDR3: CASSVGHTGVNNEQFF
DNA: TGCGCCAGCAGCGTGGGTCATACAGGCGTTAACAATGAGCAGTTCTTC

J: TRBJ2-5
length: 17
V: TRBV5-1
D: .
size: .
CDR3: CASSLGTTGLLQETQYF
DNA: TGCGCCAGCAGCTTGGGTACGACAGGTTTACTCCAAGAGACCCAGTACTTC

J: TRBJ2-1
length: 14
V: TRBV29-1
D: .
size: .
CDR3: CSVRQGGSYNEQFF
DNA: TGCAGCGTCAGACAGGGAGGCTCCTACAATGAGCAGTTCTTC

J: TRBJ1-2
length: 13
V: TRBV5-1
D: .
size: few
CDR3: CASSLDTLYGYTF
DNA: TGCGCCAGCAGCCTGGACACCTTATATGGCTACACCTTC

J: TRBJ1-1
length: 13
V: TRBV5-1
D: .
size: .
CDR3: CASRPLGDTEAFF
DNA: TGCGCCAGCAGACCTCTGGGGGACACTGAAGCTTTCTTT

J: TRBJ2-1
length: 16
V: TRBV20-1
D: TRBD2
size: few
CDR3: CSARETRLAPPNEQFF
DNA: TGCAGTGCTAGAGAAACGAGACTAGCCCCCCCCAATGAGCAGTTCTTC

J: TRBJ2-7
length: 16
V: TRBV7-9
D: .
size: .
CDR3: CASSFVSYGRGYEQYF
DNA: TGTGCCAGCAGCTTCGTTTCCTACGGCAGGGGTTACGAGCAGTACTTC

J: TRBJ2-1
length: 14
V: TRBV12-3/TRBV12-4
D: TRBD2
size: few
CDR3: CASGGLAGRGEQFF
DNA: TGTGCCAGCGGGGGACTAGCGGGAAGGGGTGAGCAGTTCTTC

J: TRBJ1-2
length: 18
V: TRBV7-2
D: TRBD1
size: many
CDR3: CASSLDHLRDRAHYGYTF
DNA: TGTGCCAGCAGCTTAGACCACCTCCGGGACAGGGCACACTATGGCTACACCTTC

J: TRBJ1-6
length: 15
V: TRBV7-6
D: .
size: .
CDR3: CASSLIDSSNSPLHF
DNA: TGTGCCAGCAGCTTAATAGACTCCTCCAATTCACCCCTCCACTTT

J: TRBJ1-1
length: 13
V: TRBV4-3
D: .
size: many
CDR3: CASSQGPNTEAFF
DNA: TGCGCCAGCAGCCAAGGACCAAACACTGAAGCTTTCTTT

J: TRBJ1-2
length: 13
V: TRBV29-1
D: .
size: .
CDR3: CSVGRVSGSGYTF
DNA: TGCAGCGTTGGACGGGTGTCAGGCTCTGGCTACACCTTC

J: TRBJ1-5
length: 15
V: TRBV19
D: .
size: few
CDR3: CASKVAWSSNQPQHF
DNA: TGTGCCAGCAAGGTTGCCTGGTCAAGCAATCAGCCCCAGCATTTT

J: TRBJ1-1
length: 14
V: TRBV6-4
D: .
size: .
CDR3: CASSDGPGNTEAFF
DNA: TGTGCCAGCAGTGACGGGCCAGGGAACACTGAAGCTTTCTTT

J: TRBJ2-2
length: 14
V: TRBV5-6
D: .
size: .
CDR3: CASRSRGQTGELFF
DNA: TGTGCCAGCAGGAGCAGGGGACAAACCGGGGAGCTGTTTTTT

J: TRBJ2-5
length: 12
V: TRBV6-4
D: .
size: .
CDR3: CASAGHRETQYF
DNA: TGTGCCAGCGCGGGCCACAGAGAGACCCAGTACTTC

J: TRBJ1-2
length: 12
V: TRBV20-1
D: .
size: .
CDR3: CSAASVLSGYTF
DNA: TGCAGTGCTGCGTCGGTACTCAGCGGCTACACCTTC

J: TRBJ2-3
length: 13
V: TRBV20-1
D: .
size: many
CDR3: CSAMSRYTDTQYF
DNA: TGCAGTGCCATGAGCCGTTACACAGATACGCAGTATTTT

J: TRBJ1-4
length: 15
V: TRBV20-1
D: .
size: .
CDR3: CSAGRGGATNEKLFF
DNA: TGCAGTGCTGGACGGGGGGGCGCAACTAATGAAAAACTGTTTTTT

J: TRBJ2-7
length: 15
V: TRBV18
D: .
size: .
CDR3: CASSPSWDVSYEQYF
DNA: TGTGCCAGCTCACCATCCTGGGACGTCTCCTACGAGCAGTACTTC

J: TRBJ2-6
length: 16
V: TRBV5-1
D: .
size: .
CDR3: CASSSRVSSGANVLTF
DNA: TGCGCCAGCAGTTCGAGGGTTTCCTCTGGGGCCAACGTCCTGACTTTC

J: TRBJ2-1
length: 17
V: TRBV30
D: TRBD2
size: .
CDR3: CAWSATLLAGGNNEQFF
DNA: TGTGCCTGGAGTGCGACATTACTAGCGGGGGGCAACAATGAGCAGTTCTTC

J: TRBJ2-3
length: 14
V: TRBV12-3/TRBV12-4
D: .
size: .
CDR3: CASSLGSSADAQYF
DNA: TGTGCCAGCAGCCTGGGATCGAGCGCAGATGCGCAGTATTTT

J: TRBJ2-7
length: 14
V: TRBV27
D: .
size: few
CDR3: CASREIGGGREQYF
DNA: TGTGCCAGCAGGGAAATAGGGGGGGGGCGCGAGCAGTACTTC

J: TRBJ1-1
length: 14
V: TRBV3-1
D: TRBD1
size: .
CDR3: CASSARDRNTEAFF
DNA: TGTGCCAGCAGCGCAAGGGACAGGAACACTGAAGCTTTCTTT

J: TRBJ2-1
length: 15
V: TRBV4-1
D: .
size: many
CDR3: CASSPSEDSYNEQFF
DNA: TGCGCCAGCAGCCCCTCCGAGGACTCTTACAATGAGCAGTTCTTC

J: TRBJ2-7
length: 14
V: TRBV5-5
D: .
size: many
CDR3: CASSLGAGVYEQYF
DNA: TGTGCCAGCAGCTTAGGTGCTGGGGTCTACGAGCAGTACTTC

J: TRBJ1-2
length: 16
V: TRBV12-3/TRBV12-4
D: TRBD1
size: .
CDR3: CASSLLRRGGAGGYTF
DNA: TGTGCCAGCAGCCTCCTACGGAGAGGGGGCGCGGGCGGCTACACCTTC

J: TRBJ2-7
length: 13
V: TRBV29-1
D: .
size: many
CDR3: CSVRAQSTYEQYF
DNA: TGCAGCGTTCGGGCGCAGTCCACCTACGAGCAGTACTTC

J: TRBJ2-7
length: 16
V: TRBV16
D: TRBD1
size: .
CDR3: CASSQYVGTGTYEQYF
DNA: TGTGCCAGCAGCCAATATGTTGGGACAGGGACCTACGAGCAGTACTTC

J: TRBJ2-3
length: 11
V: TRBV12-3/TRBV12-4
D: .
size: many
CDR3: CASSVRDTQYF
DNA: TGTGCCAGCAGCGTCCGGGATACGCAGTATTTT

J: TRBJ2-5
length: 14
V: TRBV20-1
D: TRBD2
size: few
CDR3: CSAFLAGDLETQYF
DNA: TGCAGTGCTTTCCTAGCGGGAGATTTAGAGACCCAGTACTTC

J: TRBJ2-7
length: 15
V: TRBV13
D: TRBD1
size: .
CDR3: CASSQGQDSSYEQYF
DNA: TGTGCCAGCAGCCAAGGACAGGACAGCTCCTACGAGCAGTACTTC

J: TRBJ2-1
length: 15
V: TRBV15
D: TRBD2
size: many
CDR3: CATSSTSGGYNEQFF
DNA: TGTGCCACCAGCAGTACTAGCGGGGGCTACAATGAGCAGTTCTTC

J: TRBJ2-7
length: 12
V: TRBV2
D: TRBD2
size: few
CDR3: CASIQRGYEQYF
DNA: TGTGCCAGCATACAGCGGGGGTACGAGCAGTACTTC

J: TRBJ2-2
length: 15
V: TRBV28
D: .
size: .
CDR3: CASSAPGEDTGELFF
DNA: TGTGCCAGCAGTGCCCCGGGGGAGGACACCGGGGAGCTGTTTTTT

J: TRBJ2-2
length: 13
V: TRBV7-3
D: .
size: few
CDR3: CASSPLSSGELFF
DNA: TGTGCCAGCAGCCCGCTGAGTTCCGGGGAGCTGTTTTTT

J: TRBJ2-1
length: 17
V: TRBV2
D: TRBD2
size: .
CDR3: CASSEAEGGGASYEQFF
DNA: TGTGCCAGCAGTGAAGCGGAGGGCGGGGGGGCCTCCTACGAGCAGTTCTTC

J: TRBJ2-7
length: 14
V: TRBV4-1
D: .
size: .
CDR3: CASSQVEGGYEQYF
DNA: TGCGCCAGCAGCCAAGTCGAAGGGGGCTACGAGCAGTACTTC

J: TRBJ2-2
length: 15
V: TRBV6-5
D: .
size: .
CDR3: CASSLLERSGGELFF
DNA: TGTGCCAGCAGTTTACTAGAGCGTTCGGGCGGGGAGCTGTTTTTT

J: TRBJ2-2
length: 17
V: TRBV4-1
D: .
size: .
CDR3: CASSQDLNRVDTGELFF
DNA: TGCGCCAGCAGCCAAGATTTGAACAGGGTGGACACCGGGGAGCTGTTTTTT

J: TRBJ1-3
length: 16
V: TRBV12-3/TRBV12-4
D: .
size: few
CDR3: CASSLGRADHGNTIYF
DNA: TGTGCCAGCAGTTTAGGGCGGGCGGACCACGGAAACACCATATATTTT

J: TRBJ2-7
length: 15
V: TRBV20-1
D: .
size: few
CDR3: CSASGASGFSYEQYF
DNA: TGCAGTGCTAGCGGGGCCAGCGGGTTCTCCTACGAGCAGTACTTC